Shown below are 3 T cell receptor beta chains from a single sample sequenced in a study of OX40 agonist ivuxolimab in advanced cancers. Repertoires were generated with immunoSEQ multiplex PCR, while TCRdb's copy carries only in-frame clones and drops some. Here the sample spans about 15,000 clones, around four fifths being singletons. The sequenced sample was CD4+ or CD8+ T cells sorted from blood, obtained in a trial of the OX40 agonist ivuxolimab. The receptors derive from an adult with an advanced solid tumor such as melanoma, head and neck, liver or kidney cancer.

This clone was seen a handful of times. V and J are TRBV6-6 and TRBJ1-6; D is perhaps TRBD1 (5 bases). Per germline, CDR1 MNHNY and CDR2 SVGAGI (reference sequence). This CDR3 region has 13 residues. Trimming took 10 bases from V and 14 from J, leaving 21 bases between them. The CDR3 spells CATDPGDSMSLHF. CDR3 nucleotides: TGTGCCACCGATCCGGGGGATTCTATGTCCCTCCACTTT.

The genes are TRBV7-9 and TRBJ2-7; TRBD2 aligns across 10 bases. The CDR3 loop spans 16 amino acids. CDR1 and CDR2 from the germline V gene are SEHNR and FQNEAQ (reference sequence). The J segment lost 0 bases and the V segment lost 5 bases, leaving 7 bases of the junction unmatched. The CDR3 loop is CASSPILAGSSYEQYF. In nucleotides, the CDR3 is TGTGCCAGCAGCCCGATACTAGCGGGGAGCTCCTACGAGCAGTACTTC.

About this clone itself: A read error may produce the germline difference seen at one junction end. The rearrangement uses TRBV7-7 and TRBJ2-3; D is undetermined. Germline CDR1 reads SSHAT; CDR2 reads FNYEAQ (reference sequence). This CDR3 is 13 amino acids long. Here the CDR3 DNA reads TGTGCTAGCAGCTTAGAGGCCACAGATACGCAGTATTTT. Translating it yields CASSLEATDTQYF.